The subject of this entry is one T cell receptor (beta chain). This clone was found a few times. Its target antigen remains unknown. Base qualities are not provided; no much larger clone lies one nucleotide away. V is shortened by 4 bases, J by 6 bases, and the region joining them spans 12 bases. The cysteine opens and the phenylalanine closes a CDR3 of 13 amino acids. CDR3 DNA only is kept here, 39 bases in frame from base 1. Looking up the germline V gene (reference sequence) yields CDR1 GTSNPN and CDR2 SVGIG. The donors were healthy, HIV-negative adults who had no recently reported acute infections or vaccinations. Every donor was a Caucasian adult living in Nashville, Tennessee, USA. In the unsorted samples, some 94 million PBMCs were counted, and genomic DNA was extracted using the QIAamp DNA Blood Mini kit. Blood was collected by leukapheresis, and PBMCs were isolated by Ficoll-Histopaque density gradient centrifugation and then cryopreserved in liquid nitrogen vapor phase.

This sample stems from a study of shared clonotypes between healthy human individuals (dated by TCRdb to between 2020 and 2021). About the full investigation: The cohort comprised two women and a few men aged 18 to 49 years. The study deeply sequenced blood TCR repertoires of about 5 healthy adults to estimate repertoire size and the extent of clonotype sharing between individuals. Different laboratories and diverse techniques were used to prepare libraries and sequence TCR repertoires, to increase sequencing depth and limit assay-specific biases. Each donor's leukapheresis produced roughly between roughly 0.85 and 9.5 billion PBMCs. The full study reports these points: Only blood was sampled, and tissue TCR repertoires likely differ from those in blood. Pairwise subsampling indicated that sequencing depth was expected to affect the degree of clonotype sharing among donors. Because the study included a small number of donors, the genetic and exposure-history diversity represented was limited.

Using the deep immunoSEQ assay, multiplex PCR amplified TCR CDR3 regions from genomic DNA. For each cell subset, the extracted genomic DNA was distributed evenly across all wells of several immunoSEQ 96-well plates, and each plate served as one replicate. Each replicate PCR for unsorted PBMC received about 0.3 ug genomic DNA, equal to about 30,000 T cell genomes. Ten immunoSEQ deep assay plates were used to sequence the unsorted PBMC genomic DNA. Purified libraries were quantified with a Qubit 3.0 fluorometer, sized on a Bioanalyzer 2100, and re-quantified with the KAPA Library Quantification kit. Every immunoSEQ 96-well plate was sequenced on a separate single-read 150-cycle Illumina NextSeq 550 flow cell. On the authors' methods: Because only junctional sequences without quality scores were contained in the immunoSEQ output, filtering matching that applied to full-length reads could not be performed. Sequences were annotated with PyIR, a Python wrapper for IgBLAST v1.9, and V/J genes and CDR3 were assigned using IMGT germline references. Reads were filtered out if the reads had weak V/J assignments (E-value above 1e-6), no CDR3, stop codons, out-of-frame junctions, or ambiguous translated residues. V3J clonotypes were defined by identical inferred V gene, J gene, and CDR3 amino acid sequence. To compute the percentage overlap between repertoires, the number of shared unique clonotypes was divided by the size of the smaller repertoire. Three approaches were used to assess repertoire richness: RTK rarefaction, the Chao1 estimator, and Recon v2.1 estimates of unobserved clonotypes. As stored in TCRdb, this immuneACCESS dataset retains in-frame rearrangements with V and J assigned. A fraction of the clones does not appear; measured against another copy, unresolved V genes explain less than half of the discrepancy, and the remainder lacks a known reason. Clonal size and the V and J genes are those of that table, whereas D and trimming came from the DNA. The sample table shows around 430,000 clones, and about 76% are seen once. Together, the top ten hold over 10% of the sample.

This sequence uses TRBV30 and TRBJ2-2; the D segment could be TRBD1, given 5 matching bases. This TCR was recovered from a woman between 40 and 55 years old in good health. Some clones in this sample may be carry-over from other donors' samples. The sequenced material came from PBMCs. The sequenced DNA: TGTGCCTGGAACGACCCAGGGCCCGGGGAGCTGTTTTTT. This gives the protein CAWNDPGPGELFF. Beyond the CDR3, the reference TRBV30 and TRBJ2-2 genes provide the residues; the full variable domain reads: SQTIHQWPATLVQPVGSPLSLECTVEGTSNPNLYWYRQAAGRGLQLLFYSVGIGQISSEVPQNLSASRPQDRQFILSSKKLLLSDSGFYLCAWNDPGPGELFFGEGSRLTVL.